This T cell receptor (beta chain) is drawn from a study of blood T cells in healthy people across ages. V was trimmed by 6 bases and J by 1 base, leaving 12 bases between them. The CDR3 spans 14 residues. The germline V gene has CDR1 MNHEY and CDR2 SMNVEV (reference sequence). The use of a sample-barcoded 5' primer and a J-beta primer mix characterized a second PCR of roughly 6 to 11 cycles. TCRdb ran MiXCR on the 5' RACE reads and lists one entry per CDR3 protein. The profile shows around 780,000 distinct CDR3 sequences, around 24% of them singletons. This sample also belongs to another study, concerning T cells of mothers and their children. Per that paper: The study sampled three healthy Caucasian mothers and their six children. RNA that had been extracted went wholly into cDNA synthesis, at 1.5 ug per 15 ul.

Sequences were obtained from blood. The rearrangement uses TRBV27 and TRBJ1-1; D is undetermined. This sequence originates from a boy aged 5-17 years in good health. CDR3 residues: CASRPTGRNTEAFF. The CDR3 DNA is TGTGCCAGCAGGCCGACGGGAAGGAACACTGAAGCTTTCTTT.